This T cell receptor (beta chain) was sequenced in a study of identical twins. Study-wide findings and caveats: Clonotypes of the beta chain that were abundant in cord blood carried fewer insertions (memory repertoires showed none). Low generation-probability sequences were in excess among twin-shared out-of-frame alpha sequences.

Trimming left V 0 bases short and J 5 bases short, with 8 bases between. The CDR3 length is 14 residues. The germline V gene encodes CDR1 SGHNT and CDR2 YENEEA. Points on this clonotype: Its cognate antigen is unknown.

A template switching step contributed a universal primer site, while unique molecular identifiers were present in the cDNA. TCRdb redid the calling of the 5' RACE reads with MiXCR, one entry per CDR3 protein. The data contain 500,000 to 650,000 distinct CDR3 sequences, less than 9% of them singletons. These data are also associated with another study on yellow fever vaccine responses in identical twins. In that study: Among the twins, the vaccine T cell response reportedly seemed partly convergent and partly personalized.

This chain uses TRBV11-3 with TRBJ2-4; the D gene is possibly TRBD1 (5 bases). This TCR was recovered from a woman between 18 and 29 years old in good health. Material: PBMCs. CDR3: CASSLDLGENIQYF. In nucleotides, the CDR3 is TGTGCCAGCAGCTTAGATTTAGGGGAAAACATTCAGTACTTC. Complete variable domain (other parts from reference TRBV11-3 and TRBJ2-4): EAGVVQSPRYKIIEKKQPVAFWCNPISGHNTLYWYLQNLGQGPELLIRYENEEAVDDSQLPKDRFSAERLKGVDSTLKIQPAELGDSAVYLCASSLDLGENIQYFGAGTRLSVL.